The T cell receptor (beta chain) under discussion was sequenced for a study of blood T cell repertoires in COVID-19. About the research overall: Both acute and convalescent COVID-19 samples were obtained from the United States, Italy and Spain. T cells, B-cell-depleted T cells, or PBMCs supplied cDNA or gDNA.

Enrolled during active infection, Seattle patients were then followed longitudinally. In the study's own analysis: Estimation of nucleated cell counts was performed using reference gene primer amplification. The repertoire was sequenced with immunoSEQ multiplex PCR; TCRdb's copy has only in-frame clones and lacks some. V and J calls plus clone size are reproduced from that table; the DNA served to infer D and trimming. The sample contains roughly 200,000 clones, roughly four fifths of which appear only once. The material sequenced was peripheral blood. This clonotype was sampled from a woman in her forties with COVID-19, enrolled during active disease.

As DNA, the CDR3 is TGTGCCAGCAGTTTATTTAGCGGGAGTACCGAGCAGTACTTC. Translating gives CASSLFSGSTEQYF. This chain connects TRBV27 to TRBJ2-7, with 9 nucleotides matching TRBD2. The CDR3 consists of 14 residues. Losses at the gene ends were 1 base for V and 6 bases for J; bases not matched to a gene: 4. Looked up from germline, CDR1 is MNHEY and CDR2 is SMNVEV (reference sequence).